This passage covers 18 T cell receptor beta chains from one sample sequenced in a study of identical twins. Using its own MiXCR run on the 5' RACE reads, TCRdb lists one record per CDR3 protein. The data contain around 1.7 million distinct CDR3 sequences, around 29% of them seen just once; the ten biggest clones take up approximately 0.25%. The material sequenced was cord blood. Receptor source: a newborn girl in good health.

V usage is TRBV12-3 or TRBV12-4 and J usage is TRBJ2-1, with 9 bases fitting TRBD2. The CDR3 covers 17 residues. J was trimmed by 0 bases and V by 6 bases; bases with no gene match: 9. The CDR3 DNA reads TGTGCCAGCAGCTTTAAGCGGGGGGCCCTCTCCTACAATGAGCAGTTCTTC. It codes for CASSFKRGALSYNEQFF.

The CDR3 coding sequence is TGCAGTGCTAGAGATTTTCCCCGGGGCTATGGCTACACCTTC. Translated, it gives CSARDFPRGYGYTF. V is TRBV20-1 and J is TRBJ1-2; unclear D gene. The germline gives CDR1 DFQATT, CDR2 SNEGSKA (reference sequence). The CDR3 covers 14 residues. With 0 bases removed from V and 4 bases from J, the gap between germline ends came to 12 bases.

This chain links TRBV12-3 or TRBV12-4 with TRBJ2-5; 10 bases are a match to TRBD2. The trim removed 6 bases at V and 0 bases at J, leaving 13 bases unmatched. This CDR3 contains 18 residues. CDR3: CASRVQGVAGGNQETQYF. CDR3 nucleotide sequence: TGTGCCAGCAGAGTACAGGGAGTAGCGGGAGGCAACCAAGAGACCCAGTACTTC.

In its sample, this clonotype was seen a few times. The J gene is TRBJ2-1, the V gene TRBV7-8, with 7 bases identical to TRBD1. The CDR3 has 17 residues. The V segment lost 1 base and the J segment 4 bases; nucleotides outside the gene matches: 10. The germline CDR1 and CDR2 sequences are SGHVS and FQNEAQ. Written as DNA, the CDR3 is TGTGCCAGCAGCTTAGTGGTAGCTCAGGGGGTGTACAATGAGCAGTTCTTC. Protein sequence: CASSLVVAQGVYNEQFF.

In its sample, this clonotype was seen many times. This rearrangement joins TRBV4-1 to TRBJ2-1, with TRBD2 matching over 10 bases. The CDR3 is 12 residues long. Germline V gene data show CDR1 as MGHRA and CDR2 as YSYEKL. Unmatched junction bases numbered 3, after V lost 4 bases and J lost 12 bases. CDR3 nucleotide sequence: TGCGCCAGCAGCCCCTTAGCGGGGGGGCAGTTCTTC. Protein sequence: CASSPLAGGQFF.

This clonotype was observed a few times. Since a much larger clone is just one base distant, this may be a read error. V gene TRBV5-1 combines with J gene TRBJ2-3; D is unclear. The ends were cut back, 0 bases at V and 2 bases at J, with 7 bases in the middle. CDR1 is SGHRS, CDR2 YFSETQ, per germline. The CDR3 covers 14 residues. CDR3 DNA sequence: TGCGCCAGCAGCTTGGACAGTAACACAGATACGCAGTATTTT. This encodes CASSLDSNTDTQYF.

The genes are TRBV11-2 and TRBJ1-5; D is uncertain. Germline assignment: CDR1 SGHAT and CDR2 FQNNGV. V lost 0 bases to trimming and J lost 5 bases, with 14 bases between them. CDR3 length equals 16 residues. CDR3 loop: CASSLDAGRGYQPQHF. CDR3 DNA sequence: TGTGCCAGCAGCTTAGACGCAGGCCGCGGATATCAGCCCCAGCATTTT.

This sequence joins TRBV12-5 and TRBJ2-5; D is unclear. Germline CDR1 is LGHNT and CDR2 is FRNRAP. Trimming stripped 6 bases from V and 11 bases from J, with 16 bases between. There are 12 residues in the CDR3. The CDR3 loop reads CASGNGINEQYF. CDR3 nucleotides: TGTGCTAGTGGAAACGGCATCAATGAGCAGTACTTC.

This clonotype was detected only a few times. The gene calls are TRBV3-1 and TRBJ2-7, with D tentatively TRBD2 (6 bases). The DNA end is more similar to TRBJ2-5, so the J call may be wrong. The CDR3 consists of 15 residues. Per germline, CDR1 LGHDT and CDR2 YNNKEL (reference sequence). DNA for the CDR3: TGTGCCAGCAGCCAAGAAAATGGAGGAGGGGAGACCCAGTACTTC. Protein: CASSQENGGGETQYF.

The chain links TRBV14 to TRBJ2-7; D not resolved. The germline V gene has CDR1 SGHDN and CDR2 FVKESK. The CDR3 extends over 15 amino acids. V was clipped by 1 base and J by 0 bases, with 10 bases between them. The CDR3 DNA is TGTGCCAGCAGCCAAGGGGTCTCTCGCTCCTACGAGCAGTACTTC. Its protein is CASSQGVSRSYEQYF.

The V gene is TRBV27, the J gene TRBJ1-2; D is perhaps TRBD1 (6 bases). The CDR3 has 18 amino acids. Germline V gene lookup returns CDR1 MNHEY and CDR2 SMNVEV (reference sequence). V dropped 8 bases and J dropped 4 bases, with 29 bases sitting between them. DNA for the CDR3: TGTGCCAGCGGTCTTCGAGGCAGGGGAGGTTTAATTAGCTATGGCTACACCTTC. It yields the protein CASGLRGRGGLISYGYTF.

Comments on this clonotype: It may be a read error: a sequence one base away is much more abundant. V usage is TRBV10-3 and J usage is TRBJ2-5; TRBD1 or TRBD2 may be the D gene (6 bases each). Trimming pared 1 base from V and 11 bases from J, leaving 14 bases between. Germline V gene sequence: CDR1 ENHRY, CDR2 SYGVKD. This CDR3 contains 13 residues. The CDR3 here is CAISELGGYEQYF. The CDR3 DNA is TGTGCCATCAGTGAGTTAGGGGGGTATGAGCAGTACTTC.

As for this clonotype: At one of its ends the junction is not consistent with the germline gene, which may arise from a read error. V usage is TRBV29-1 and J usage is TRBJ1-2; 7 nucleotides match TRBD1. The CDR3 is 15 residues long. From germline, CDR1 is SQVTM and CDR2 ANQGSEA. CDR3 DNA: TGCAGCGCTGAAGATCGCGGGACAGCTAACTATGGCTACACCTTC. As protein: CSAEDRGTANYGYTF. The whole variable domain, filled in from reference TRBV29-1 and TRBJ1-2, reads SAVISQKPSRDICQRGTSLTIQCQVDSQVTMMFWYRQQPGQSLTLIATANQGSEATYESGFVIDKFPISRPNLTFSTLTVSNMSPEDSSIYLCSAEDRGTANYGYTFGSGTRLTVV.

This clonotype was counted only a few times. The V and J genes are TRBV19 and TRBJ1-1, with D perhaps TRBD1 (6 bases). The CDR3 extends over 14 amino acids. Per germline, CDR1 LNHDA and CDR2 SQIVND (reference sequence). The V end was cut by 8 bases, the J end by 0 bases, with 13 bases between. Here the CDR3 DNA reads TGTGCCAGTCAGTTTACAGGGATGAACACTGAAGCTTTCTTT. Its protein is CASQFTGMNTEAFF. The complete variable domain, with remaining parts taken from reference TRBV19 and TRBJ1-1, reads DGGITQSPKYLFRKEGQNVTLSCEQNLNHDAMYWYRQDPGQGLRLIYYSQIVNDFQKGDIAEGYSVSREKKESFPLTVTSAQKNPTAFYLCASQFTGMNTEAFFGQGTRLTVV.

The chain carries TRBV20-1 and TRBJ1-2; TRBD1 matches 8 bases. This CDR3 region has 12 residues. Per the germline V gene, CDR1 is DFQATT and CDR2 is SNEGSKA (reference sequence). The V gene end was trimmed by 5 bases and the J gene end by 5 bases; junction bases not matched to a gene: 4. The CDR3 is CSAARTGYGYTF. CDR3 bases: TGCAGTGCTGCCAGGACAGGGTATGGCTACACCTTC.

This clonotype has just a few counts. This rearrangement joins TRBV5-1 to TRBJ2-4; 7 nucleotides align to TRBD1. TRBJ2-7 explains the end of the DNA better; the J call may be wrong. The CDR3 spans 13 residues. The germline CDR1 and CDR2 sequences are SGHRS and YFSETQ. The CDR3, as DNA: TGCGCCAGCAGACCAAGACAGGGAGACGAGCAGTACTTC. Its protein product is CASRPRQGDEQYF.

The rearrangement joins TRBV7-2 to TRBJ2-7; 7 bases align to TRBD1. CDR3 length: 13 residues. Looked up from germline, CDR1 is SGHTA and CDR2 is FQGNSA. Unmatched junction bases numbered 5, after V lost 8 bases and J lost 1 base. CDR3 DNA: TGTGCCAGCGGATCGGACAGGTCCTACGAGCAGTACTTC. Protein sequence: CASGSDRSYEQYF.

This clonotype has only a few counts. The J gene is TRBJ1-5, the V gene TRBV7-2; 10 bases are a match to TRBD1. With 5 bases clipped from V and 3 bases from J, the junction kept 4 bases outside the gene matches. This CDR3 region has 15 residues. Germline CDR1 is SGHTA and CDR2 is FQGNSA. The CDR3 spells CASSPDRGINQPQHF. CDR3 DNA sequence: TGTGCCAGCAGCCCGGACAGGGGGATCAATCAGCCCCAGCATTTT.